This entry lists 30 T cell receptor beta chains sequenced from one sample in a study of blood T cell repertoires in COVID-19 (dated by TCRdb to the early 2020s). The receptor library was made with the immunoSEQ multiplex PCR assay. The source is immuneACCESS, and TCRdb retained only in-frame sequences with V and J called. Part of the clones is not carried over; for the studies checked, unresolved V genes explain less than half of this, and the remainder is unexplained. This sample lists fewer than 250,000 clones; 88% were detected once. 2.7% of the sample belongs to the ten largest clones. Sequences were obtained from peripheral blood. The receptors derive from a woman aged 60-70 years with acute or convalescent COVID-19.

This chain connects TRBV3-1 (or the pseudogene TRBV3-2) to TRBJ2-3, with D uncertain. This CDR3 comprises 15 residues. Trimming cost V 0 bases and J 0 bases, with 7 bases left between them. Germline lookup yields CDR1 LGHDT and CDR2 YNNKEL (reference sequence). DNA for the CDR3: TGTGCCAGCAGCCAAGATGCCAGGAGCACAGATACGCAGTATTTT. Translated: CASSQDARSTDTQYF.

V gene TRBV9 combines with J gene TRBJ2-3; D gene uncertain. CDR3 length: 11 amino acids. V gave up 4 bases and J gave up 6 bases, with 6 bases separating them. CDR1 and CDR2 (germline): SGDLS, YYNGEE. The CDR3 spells CASSPQDTQYF. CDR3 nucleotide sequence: TGTGCCAGCAGCCCCCAGGATACGCAGTATTTT.

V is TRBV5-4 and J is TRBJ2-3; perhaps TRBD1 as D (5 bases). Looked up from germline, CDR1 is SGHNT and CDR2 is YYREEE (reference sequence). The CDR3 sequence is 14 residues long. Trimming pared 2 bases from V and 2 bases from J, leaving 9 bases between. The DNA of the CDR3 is TGTGCCAGCAGCTTAGACAGCTTCACAGATACGCAGTATTTT. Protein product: CASSLDSFTDTQYF. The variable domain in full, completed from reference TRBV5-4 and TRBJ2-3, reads ETGVTQSPTHLIKTRGQQVTLRCSSQSGHNTVSWYQQALGQGPQFIFQYYREEENGRGNFPPRFSGLQFPNYSSELNVNALELDDSALYLCASSLDSFTDTQYFGPGTRLTVL.

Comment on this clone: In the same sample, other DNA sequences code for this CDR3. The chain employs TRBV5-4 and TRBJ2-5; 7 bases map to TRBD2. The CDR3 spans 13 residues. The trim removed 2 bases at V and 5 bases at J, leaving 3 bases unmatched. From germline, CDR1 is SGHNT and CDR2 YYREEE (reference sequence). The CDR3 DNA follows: TGTGCCAGCAGCTTCGGGGGAGGGGAGACCCAGTACTTC. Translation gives CASSFGGGETQYF.

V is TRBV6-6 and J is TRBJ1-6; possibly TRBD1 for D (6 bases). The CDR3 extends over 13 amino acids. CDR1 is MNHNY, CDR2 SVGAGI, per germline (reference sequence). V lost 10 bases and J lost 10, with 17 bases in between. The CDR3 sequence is CATFTGFGSPLHF. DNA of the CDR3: TGTGCCACCTTCACAGGGTTTGGGTCACCCCTCCACTTT.

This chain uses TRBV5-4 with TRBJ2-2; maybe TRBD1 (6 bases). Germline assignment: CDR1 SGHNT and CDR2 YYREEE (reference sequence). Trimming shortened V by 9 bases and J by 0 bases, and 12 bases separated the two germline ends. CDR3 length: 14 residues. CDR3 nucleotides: TGTGCCACCGCTCGACAGGCGAACACCGGGGAGCTGTTTTTT. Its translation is CATARQANTGELFF.

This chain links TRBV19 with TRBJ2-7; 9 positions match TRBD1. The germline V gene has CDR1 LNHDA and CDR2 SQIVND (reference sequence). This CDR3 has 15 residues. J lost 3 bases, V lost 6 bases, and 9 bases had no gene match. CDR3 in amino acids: CASRTGTGIIYEQYF. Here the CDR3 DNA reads TGTGCCAGTAGAACCGGGACAGGGATTATCTACGAGCAGTACTTC. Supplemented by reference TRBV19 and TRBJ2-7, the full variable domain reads DGGITQSPKYLFRKEGQNVTLSCEQNLNHDAMYWYRQDPGQGLRLIYYSQIVNDFQKGDIAEGYSVSREKKESFPLTVTSAQKNPTAFYLCASRTGTGIIYEQYFGPGTRLTVT.

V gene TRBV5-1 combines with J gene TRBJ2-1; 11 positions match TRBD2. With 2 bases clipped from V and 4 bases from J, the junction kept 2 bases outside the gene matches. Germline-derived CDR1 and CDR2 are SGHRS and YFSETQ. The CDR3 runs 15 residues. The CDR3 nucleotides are TGCGCCAGCAGCTTCATAGCGGGGGGGTACAATGAGCAGTTCTTC. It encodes CASSFIAGGYNEQFF.

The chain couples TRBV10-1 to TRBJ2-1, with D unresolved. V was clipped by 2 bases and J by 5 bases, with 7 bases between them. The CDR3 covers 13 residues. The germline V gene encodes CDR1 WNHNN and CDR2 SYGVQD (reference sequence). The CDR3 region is CASSEPGNNEQFF. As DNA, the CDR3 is TGCGCCAGCAGTGAGCCAGGTAACAATGAGCAGTTCTTC.

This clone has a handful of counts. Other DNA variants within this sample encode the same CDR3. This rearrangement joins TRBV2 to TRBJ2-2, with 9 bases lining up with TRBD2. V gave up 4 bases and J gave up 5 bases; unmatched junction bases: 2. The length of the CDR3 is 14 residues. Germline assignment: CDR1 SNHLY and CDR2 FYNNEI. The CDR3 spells CASSGLAGTGELFF. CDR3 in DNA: TGTGCCAGCAGTGGGCTAGCGGGGACCGGGGAGCTGTTTTTT. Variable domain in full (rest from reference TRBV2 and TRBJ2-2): EPEVTQTPSHQVTQMGQEVILRCVPISNHLYFYWYRQILGQKVEFLVSFYNNEISEKSEIFDDQFSVERPDGSNFTLKIRSTKLEDSAMYFCASSGLAGTGELFFGEGSRLTVL.

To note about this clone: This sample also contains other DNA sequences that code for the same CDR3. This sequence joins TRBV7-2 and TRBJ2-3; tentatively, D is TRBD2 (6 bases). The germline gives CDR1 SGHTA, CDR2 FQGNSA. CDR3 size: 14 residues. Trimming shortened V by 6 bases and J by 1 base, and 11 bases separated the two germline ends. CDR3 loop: CASSWGTGTDTQYF. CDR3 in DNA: TGTGCCAGCAGTTGGGGGACTGGCACAGATACGCAGTATTTT.

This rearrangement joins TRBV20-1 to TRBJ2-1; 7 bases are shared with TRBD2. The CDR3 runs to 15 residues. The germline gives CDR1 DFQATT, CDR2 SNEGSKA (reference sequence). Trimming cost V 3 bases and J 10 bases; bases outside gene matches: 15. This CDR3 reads CSASPAGGGRREQFF. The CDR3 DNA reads TGCAGTGCTAGTCCCGCCGGGGGAGGGCGGAGGGAGCAGTTCTTC.

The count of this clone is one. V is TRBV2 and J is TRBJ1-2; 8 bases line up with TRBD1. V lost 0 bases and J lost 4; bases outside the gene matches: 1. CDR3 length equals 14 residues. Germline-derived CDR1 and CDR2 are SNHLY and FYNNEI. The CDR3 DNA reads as TGTGCCAGCAGTGAAGCGCAGGGGGCCTATGGCTACACCTTC. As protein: CASSEAQGAYGYTF.

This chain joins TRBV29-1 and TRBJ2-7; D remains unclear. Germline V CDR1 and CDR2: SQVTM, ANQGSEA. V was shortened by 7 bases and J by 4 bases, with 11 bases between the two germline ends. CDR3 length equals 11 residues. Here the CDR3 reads CSAERSYEQYF. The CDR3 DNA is TGCAGCGCGGAACGTAGTTACGAGCAGTACTTC.

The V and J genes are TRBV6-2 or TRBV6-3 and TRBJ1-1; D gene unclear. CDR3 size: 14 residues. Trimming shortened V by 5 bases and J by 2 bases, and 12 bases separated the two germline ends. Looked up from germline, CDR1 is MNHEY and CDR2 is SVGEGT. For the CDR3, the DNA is TGTGCCAGCAGTCGGGTCCGTGGAAACACTGAAGCTTTCTTT. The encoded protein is CASSRVRGNTEAFF.

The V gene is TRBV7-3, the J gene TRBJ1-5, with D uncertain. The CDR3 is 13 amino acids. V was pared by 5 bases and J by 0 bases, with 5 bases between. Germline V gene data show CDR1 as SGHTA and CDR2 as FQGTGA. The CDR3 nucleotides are TGTGCCAGCAGCCGCGATAGCAATCAGCCCCAGCATTTT. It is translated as CASSRDSNQPQHF.

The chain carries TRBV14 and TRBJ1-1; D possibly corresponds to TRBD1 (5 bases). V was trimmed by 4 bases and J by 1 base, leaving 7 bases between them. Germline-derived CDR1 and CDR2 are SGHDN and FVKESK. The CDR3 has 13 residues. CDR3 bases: TGTGCCAGCAGCCTCCAGGGGAACACTGAAGCTTTCTTT. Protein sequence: CASSLQGNTEAFF.

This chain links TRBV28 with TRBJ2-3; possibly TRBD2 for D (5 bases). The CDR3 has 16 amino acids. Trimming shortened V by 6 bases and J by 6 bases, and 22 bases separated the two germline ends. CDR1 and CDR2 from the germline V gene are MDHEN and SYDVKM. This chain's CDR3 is CASRPASRAQLDTQYF. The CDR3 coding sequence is TGTGCCAGCAGACCTGCCTCGCGGGCCCAGCTGGATACGCAGTATTTT.

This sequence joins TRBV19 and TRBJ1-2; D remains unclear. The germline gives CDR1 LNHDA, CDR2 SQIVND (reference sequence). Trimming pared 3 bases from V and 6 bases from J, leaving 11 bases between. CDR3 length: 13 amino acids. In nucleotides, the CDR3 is TGTGCCAGTAGTATCCCTCCCACGGATGGCTACACCTTC. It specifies CASSIPPTDGYTF.

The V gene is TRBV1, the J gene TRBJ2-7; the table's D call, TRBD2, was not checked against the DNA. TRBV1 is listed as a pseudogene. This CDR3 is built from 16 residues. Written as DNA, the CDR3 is TGCACCAGCAGCCGGGGACTAGCGGGGATTCTCTACGAGCAGTACTTC. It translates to CTSSRGLAGILYEQYF.

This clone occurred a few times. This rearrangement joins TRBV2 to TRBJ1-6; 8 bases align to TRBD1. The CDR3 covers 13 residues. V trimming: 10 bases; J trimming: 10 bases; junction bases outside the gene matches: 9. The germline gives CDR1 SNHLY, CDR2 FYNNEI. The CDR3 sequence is CATQGARASPLHF. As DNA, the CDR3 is TGTGCCACCCAGGGGGCCAGAGCCTCACCCCTCCACTTT. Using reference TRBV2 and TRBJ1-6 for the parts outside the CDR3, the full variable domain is EPEVTQTPSHQVTQMGQEVILRCVPISNHLYFYWYRQILGQKVEFLVSFYNNEISEKSEIFDDQFSVERPDGSNFTLKIRSTKLEDSAMYFCATQGARASPLHFGNGTRLTVT.

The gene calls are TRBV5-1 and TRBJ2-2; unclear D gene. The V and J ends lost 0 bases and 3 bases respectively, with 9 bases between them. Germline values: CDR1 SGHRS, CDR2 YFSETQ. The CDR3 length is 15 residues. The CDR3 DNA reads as TGCGCCAGCAGCTTGGGAGGATGGGACACCGGGGAGCTGTTTTTT. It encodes CASSLGGWDTGELFF.

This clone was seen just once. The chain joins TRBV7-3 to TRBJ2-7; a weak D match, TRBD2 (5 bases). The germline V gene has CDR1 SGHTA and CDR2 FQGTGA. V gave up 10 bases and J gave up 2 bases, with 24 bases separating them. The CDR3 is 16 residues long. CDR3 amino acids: CAIPNNHSEFAYEQYF. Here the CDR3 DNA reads TGTGCCATCCCGAACAACCATAGCGAGTTCGCCTACGAGCAGTACTTC.

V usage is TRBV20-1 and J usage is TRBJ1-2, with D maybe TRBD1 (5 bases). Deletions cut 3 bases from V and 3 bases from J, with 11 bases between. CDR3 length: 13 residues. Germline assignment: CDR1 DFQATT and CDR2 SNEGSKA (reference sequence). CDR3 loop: CSASRGGDYGYTF. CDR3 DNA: TGCAGTGCTAGTAGGGGAGGGGACTATGGCTACACCTTC.

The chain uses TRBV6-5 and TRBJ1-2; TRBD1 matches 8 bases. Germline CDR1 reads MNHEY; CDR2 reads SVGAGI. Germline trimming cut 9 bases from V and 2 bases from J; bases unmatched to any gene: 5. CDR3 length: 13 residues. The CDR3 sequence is CASTGGVNYGYTF. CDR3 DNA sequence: TGTGCCAGTACAGGGGGGGTCAACTATGGCTACACCTTC.

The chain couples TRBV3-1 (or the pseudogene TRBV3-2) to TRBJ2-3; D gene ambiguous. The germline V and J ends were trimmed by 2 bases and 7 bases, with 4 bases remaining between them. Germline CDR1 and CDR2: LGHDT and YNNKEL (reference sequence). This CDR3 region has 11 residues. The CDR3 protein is CASSQTNTQYF. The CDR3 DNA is TGTGCCAGCAGCCAAACAAATACGCAGTATTTT.

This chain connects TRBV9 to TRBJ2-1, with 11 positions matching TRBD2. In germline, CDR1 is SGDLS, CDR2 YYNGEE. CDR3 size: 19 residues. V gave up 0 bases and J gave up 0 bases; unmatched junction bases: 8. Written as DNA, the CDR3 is TGTGCCAGCAGCGTAGGAGGTCCGGGACTAGCGGTCTCCTACAATGAGCAGTTCTTC. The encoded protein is CASSVGGPGLAVSYNEQFF. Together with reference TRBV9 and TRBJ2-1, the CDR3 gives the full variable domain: DSGVTQTPKHLITATGQRVTLRCSPRSGDLSVYWYQQSLDQGLQFLIQYYNGEERAKGNILERFSAQQFPDLHSELNLSSLELGDSALYFCASSVGGPGLAVSYNEQFFGPGTRLTVL.

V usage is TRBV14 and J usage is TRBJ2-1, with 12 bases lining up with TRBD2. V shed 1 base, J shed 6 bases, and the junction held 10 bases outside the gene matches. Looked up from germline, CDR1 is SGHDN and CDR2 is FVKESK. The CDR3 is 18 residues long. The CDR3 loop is CASSQGTSGIRAINEQFF. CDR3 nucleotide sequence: TGTGCCAGCAGCCAAGGGACTAGCGGGATCAGGGCTATCAATGAGCAGTTCTTC.

CDR3 in amino acids: CAGGLASSYNEQFF. The DNA for the CDR3 is TGTGCTGGGGGACTAGCAAGCTCCTACAATGAGCAGTTCTTC. The chain couples TRBV7-7 to TRBJ2-1; 9 nucleotides align to TRBD2. This CDR3 has 14 residues. Germline CDR1 reads SSHAT; CDR2 reads FNYEAQ (reference sequence).

The CDR3 spells CASSFQSEKLFF. CDR3 nucleotides: TGTGCCAGTAGTTTCCAGTCTGAAAAACTGTTTTTT. The rearrangement uses TRBV19 and TRBJ1-4, with no clear D. This CDR3 has 12 amino acids. Trimming cost V 5 bases and J 7 bases, with 8 bases left between them. Germline V gene sequence: CDR1 LNHDA, CDR2 SQIVND (reference sequence). The full variable domain, in which reference TRBV19 and TRBJ1-4 provide the parts outside the CDR3, is DGGITQSPKYLFRKEGQNVTLSCEQNLNHDAMYWYRQDPGQGLRLIYYSQIVNDFQKGDIAEGYSVSREKKESFPLTVTSAQKNPTAFYLCASSFQSEKLFFGSGTQLSVL.